This TCR beta chain was profiled in a study of cytotoxic CD8 clonotypes in ibrutinib-treated CLL. The wider study: Within the patient group, 11 were relapsed/refractory and roughly 14 treatment-naive, and around 17 were IGHV unmutated. Study outcomes and limitations: Clonality correlated strongly with circulating CD8+ T cells and exceeded age-matched healthy donors at baseline.

From germline, CDR1 is MNHEY and CDR2 SVGAGI. With 2 bases clipped from V and 7 bases from J, the junction kept 10 bases outside the gene matches. The CDR3 covers 16 residues. The protocol was immunoSEQ multiplex PCR, while the TCRdb copy is restricted to in-frame clones and leaves out a portion. This table holds more than 55,000 clones, over 60% found once. As for this clone: The antigen is undetermined.

Here the sequenced sample was PBMCs, taken after 12 months of ibrutinib treatment. This chain connects TRBV6-5 to TRBJ2-7; 11 bases map to TRBD2. The clonotype originates from a human donor with chronic lymphocytic leukemia. The CDR3 DNA sequence: TGTGCCAGCAGTTACGCTAGCGGGAGGCCCCCAGGGGAGCAGTACTTC. Translated: CASSYASGRPPGEQYF.